This T cell receptor beta chain was profiled in a study of blood T cell repertoires in COVID-19. Overall study: Some COVID-19 samples were acute and others convalescent; all came from the United States, Italy and Spain.

The CDR3 totals 17 residues. The germline CDR1 and CDR2 sequences are SGHNT and YYREEE (reference sequence). Trimming pared 3 bases from V and 3 bases from J, leaving 21 bases between. As originally analysed: Reference gene primer amplification gave estimated nucleated cell counts. TCRdb keeps only in-frame clones here, not all; method: immunoSEQ multiplex PCR. V and J calls and clone size are copied from that table; D and trimming were computed from the DNA. The table includes under 200,000 clones, 75% to 85% detected once. The sample consisted of peripheral blood. The V and J genes are TRBV5-4 and TRBJ1-2, with TRBD1 as a possible D gene (6 bases). This TCR came from a woman in her 40s with COVID-19, enrolled during active disease. The DNA of the CDR3 is TGTGCCAGCAGCTCTGGACAGAATAGGGCTGGGGACTATGGCTACACCTTC. This codes for CASSSGQNRAGDYGYTF.